This T cell receptor beta chain was retrieved from a study of patients and donors after allogeneic stem cell transplantation. A single record per CDR3 protein comes from TCRdb applying MiXCR to the RT-PCR reads. Of about 160,000 distinct CDR3 sequences listed, over 35% are singletons. V dropped 9 bases and J dropped 4 bases, with 18 bases sitting between them. There are 14 residues in the CDR3. V is TRBV12-3 or TRBV12-4 and J is TRBJ1-1, with D possibly being TRBD1 (5 bases). This clonotype was obtained from a human donor who was either an allogeneic HSCT recipient or a stem cell or donor lymphocyte infusion donor (not recorded which). It is not recorded whose cells these are; they may come from a transplant donor. Specimen: blood, either unsorted or a sorted T cell fraction (not recorded which). This CDR3 reads CASKGPGLITEAFF. CDR3 sequence (DNA): TGTGCCAGTAAAGGACCGGGACTAATCACTGAAGCTTTCTTT.